This is a list of T cell receptor beta chains from one sample in a study of blood T cell repertoires in COVID-19. TCRdb's table, derived via immunoSEQ multiplex PCR, lists solely in-frame clones and lacks some. The table records 150,000 or so clones, around 80% of them present only once. Material for sequencing was PBMCs or T cells enriched from blood (not recorded which). These receptors all come from a man in his 70s who had been exposed to COVID-19. The CDR3 runs from the conserved cysteine through the conserved F or W. D genes are given only for firm matches. A row's size may be missing; if present it is once, few, many or a size class.

>TRBV2|TRBJ2-5|14|TRBD2|-
CASRPLAGAETQYF
TGTGCCAGCAGACCCCTAGCGGGAGCTGAGACCCAGTACTTC
>TRBV14|TRBJ1-2|15|-|-
CASSQGSRVNYGYTF
TGTGCCAGCAGCCAAGGCTCCAGGGTTAACTATGGCTACACCTTC
>TRBV3-1/TRBV3-2|TRBJ2-2|13|-|many
CASSHGGPGELFF
TGTGCCAGCAGCCACGGGGGGCCCGGGGAGCTGTTTTTT
>TRBV12-3/TRBV12-4|TRBJ1-2|11|-|-
CASSFRGAGTF
TGTGCCAGCAGTTTCCGGGGGGCAGGAACCTTC
>TRBV7-9|TRBJ1-1|13|-|once
CASSSRQTTEAFF
TGTGCCAGCAGCTCGAGACAGACCACTGAAGCTTTCTTT
>TRBV5-1|TRBJ1-5|16|TRBD1|-
CASSPGTAYSNQPQHF
TGCGCCAGCAGCCCGGGGACAGCTTATAGCAATCAGCCCCAGCATTTT
>TRBV5-1|TRBJ2-3|15|-|-
CASSLGDISTDTQYF
TGCGCCAGCAGCTTGGGGGACATTAGCACAGATACGCAGTATTTT
>TRBV5-1|TRBJ1-2|15|TRBD1|-
CASSLVTGSSVGYTF
TGCGCCAGCAGCTTAGTGACAGGGTCGAGTGTCGGCTACACCTTC
>TRBV28|TRBJ1-4|19|TRBD1|-
CASSGYGTGIVGTNEKLFF
TGTGCCAGCAGCGGTTACGGGACAGGGATTGTAGGAACTAATGAAAAACTGTTTTTT
>TRBV15|TRBJ1-5|19|TRBD1|-
CATSRDRSPTGARRQPQHF
TGTGCCACCAGCAGAGATCGGTCCCCAACAGGGGCCCGGAGGCAGCCCCAGCATTTT
>TRBV9|TRBJ2-7|15|TRBD2|-
CASSTDGLAGGEQYF
TGTGCCAGCAGCACCGACGGACTAGCCGGAGGGGAGCAGTACTTC
>TRBV21-1|TRBJ1-5|13|-|-
CVSAGAGYQPQHF
TGTGTATCAGCCGGTGCGGGCTATCAGCCCCAGCATTTT
>TRBV7-2|TRBJ1-1|11|-|-
CASSAGAEAFF
TGTGCCAGCAGCGCAGGGGCTGAAGCTTTCTTT
>TRBV7-9|TRBJ1-4|15|-|-
CASSRQGGDYEKLFF
TGTGCCAGCAGTCGTCAAGGGGGGGATTATGAAAAACTGTTTTTT
>TRBV12-3/TRBV12-4|TRBJ2-1|13|-|once
CASSRTRDFEQFF
TGTGCCAGCAGCAGAACCCGGGATTTTGAGCAGTTCTTC
>TRBV6-5|TRBJ2-7|14|-|-
CASSYSIGGYEQYF
TGTGCCAGCAGTTACTCGATCGGGGGATACGAGCAGTACTTC
>TRBV6-5|TRBJ1-2|15|-|-
CASSYTPGTPRGYTF
TGTGCCAGCAGTTACACACCCGGGACTCCTAGGGGCTACACCTTC
>TRBV12-3/TRBV12-4|TRBJ1-1|12|-|-
CASTIRGGDAFF
TGTGCCAGCACCATTAGGGGGGGCGACGCTTTCTTT
>TRBV5-6|TRBJ1-2|15|TRBD1|-
CASSPGQGRNYGYTF
TGTGCCAGCAGCCCTGGACAGGGGAGGAACTATGGCTACACCTTC
>TRBV27|TRBJ1-2|16|TRBD1|few
CASSFRQGQGINGYTF
TGTGCCAGCAGTTTTAGACAGGGACAGGGGATCAATGGCTACACCTTC
>TRBV21-1|TRBJ1-5|19|-|-
CASSEGQPRLAYSNQPQHF
TGTGCCAGCAGCGAAGGACAGCCCCGACTAGCTTATAGCAATCAGCCCCAGCATTTT
>TRBV4-1|TRBJ2-3|17|-|-
CASSQVIRPTTGDTQYF
TGCGCCAGCAGCCAAGTTATTCGGCCGACTACGGGGGATACGCAGTATTTT